This T cell receptor (beta chain) was captured by sequencing in a study of T cell responses to AZD1222 COVID-19 vaccine. The CDR3 totals 15 residues. CDR1 is SGHNT, CDR2 YYREEE, per germline (reference sequence). V was shortened by 3 bases and J by 0 bases, with 11 bases between the two germline ends. Profiling relied on immunoSEQ multiplex PCR, and the TCRdb table lists in-frame clones only, not all of them. The repertoire holds 250,000 or so clones, more than 85% seen once, with around 0.58% in the top ten. The gene calls are TRBV5-4 and TRBJ2-3; D unclear. This receptor was obtained from an adult in good health. Sequences were derived from peripheral blood, sampled on day 0 of AZD1222 vaccination. This CDR3 reads CASSSTSTSTDTQYF. The CDR3 DNA follows: TGTGCCAGCAGCTCTACAAGTACTAGCACAGATACGCAGTATTTT.